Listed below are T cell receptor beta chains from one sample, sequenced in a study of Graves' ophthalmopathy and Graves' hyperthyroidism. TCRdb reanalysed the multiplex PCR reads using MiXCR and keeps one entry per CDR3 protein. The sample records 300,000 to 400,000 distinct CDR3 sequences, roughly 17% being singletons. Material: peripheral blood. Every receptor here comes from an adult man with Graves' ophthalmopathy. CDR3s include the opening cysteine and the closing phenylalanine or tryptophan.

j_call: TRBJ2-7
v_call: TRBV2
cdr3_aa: CASSFLAGPTYEQYF

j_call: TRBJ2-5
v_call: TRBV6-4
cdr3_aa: CASRKTGAGTQYF

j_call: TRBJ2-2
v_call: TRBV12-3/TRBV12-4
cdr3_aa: CASSLASGTGELFF

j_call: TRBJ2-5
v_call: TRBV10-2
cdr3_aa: CASSESPGRETQYF

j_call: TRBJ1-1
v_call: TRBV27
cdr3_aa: CASSKDRGGAEAFF

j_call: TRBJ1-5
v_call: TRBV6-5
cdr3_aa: CASSNRDRVRQPQHF

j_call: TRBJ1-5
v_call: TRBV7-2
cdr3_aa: CASSLGTGGRYSNQPQHF

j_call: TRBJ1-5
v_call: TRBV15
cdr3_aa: CATSRDNQPQHF

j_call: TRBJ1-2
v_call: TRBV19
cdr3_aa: CATGDRDSYGYTF

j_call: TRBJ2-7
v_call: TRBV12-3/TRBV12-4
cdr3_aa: CASSLITSGAHEQYF

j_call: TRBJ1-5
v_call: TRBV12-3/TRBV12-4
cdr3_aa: CASSTRTGGGMGQPQHF

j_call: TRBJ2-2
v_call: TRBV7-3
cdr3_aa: CASSHGGPGELFF

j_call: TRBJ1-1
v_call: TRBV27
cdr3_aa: CASSTGTGGQAFF

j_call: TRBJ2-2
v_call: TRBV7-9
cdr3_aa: CASSPQGESGELFF

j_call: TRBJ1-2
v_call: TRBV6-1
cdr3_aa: CASTNGRAAGDGYTF

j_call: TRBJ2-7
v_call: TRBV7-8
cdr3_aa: CASSPNVGDYEQYF

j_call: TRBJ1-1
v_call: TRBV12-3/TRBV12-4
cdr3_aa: CASRNRGWTEAFF

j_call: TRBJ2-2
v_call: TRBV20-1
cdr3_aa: CSARAPLGLAGNTGELVF

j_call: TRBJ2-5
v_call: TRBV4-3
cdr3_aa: CASSQEWGNFQETQYF

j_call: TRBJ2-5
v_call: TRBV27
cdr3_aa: CASSTTLAGVRGETQYF

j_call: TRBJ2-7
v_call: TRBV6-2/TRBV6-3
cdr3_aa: CASSYSGQIEQYF

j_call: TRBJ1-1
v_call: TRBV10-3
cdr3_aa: CAISDPTGDNTEAFF

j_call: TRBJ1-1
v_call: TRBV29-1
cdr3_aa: CSVETGRNTEAFF

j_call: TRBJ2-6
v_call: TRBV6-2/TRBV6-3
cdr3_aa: CASSYSPLAGGGSGANVLTF

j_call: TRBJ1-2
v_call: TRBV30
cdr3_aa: CAWSVAEVGYTF

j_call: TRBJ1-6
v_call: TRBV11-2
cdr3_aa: CASSLSILYNSPLHF

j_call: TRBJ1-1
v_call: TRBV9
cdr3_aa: CASSWGRMNTEAFF

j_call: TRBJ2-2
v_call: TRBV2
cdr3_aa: CASSEAFVGFTNTGELFF

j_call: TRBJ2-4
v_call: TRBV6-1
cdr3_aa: CASRERAKNIQYF

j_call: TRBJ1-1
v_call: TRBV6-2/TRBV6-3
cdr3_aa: CASSPERTAKNTEAFF

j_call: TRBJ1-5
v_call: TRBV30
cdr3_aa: CAWSDPGNQPQHF

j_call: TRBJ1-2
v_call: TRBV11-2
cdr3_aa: CASSLGGDIGYTF

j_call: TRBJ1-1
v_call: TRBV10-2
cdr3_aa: CASSTNREAFF

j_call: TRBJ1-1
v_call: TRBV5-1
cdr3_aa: CASTREGYTEAFF

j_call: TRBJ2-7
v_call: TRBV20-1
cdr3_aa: CSARVVDSYEQYF

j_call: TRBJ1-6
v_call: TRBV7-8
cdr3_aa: CAIPSGGSSYNSPLHF

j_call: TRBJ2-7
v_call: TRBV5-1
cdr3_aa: CASSWRGLADSTYEQYF

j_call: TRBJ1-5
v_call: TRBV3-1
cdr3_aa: CASSQDFRGGNQPQHF

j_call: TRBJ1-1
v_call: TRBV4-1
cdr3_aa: CASSQDPGAWESTEAFF

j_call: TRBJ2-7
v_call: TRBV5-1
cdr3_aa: CASSHLSSYEQYF

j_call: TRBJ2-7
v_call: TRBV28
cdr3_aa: CASSTGLAGGSSYEQYF

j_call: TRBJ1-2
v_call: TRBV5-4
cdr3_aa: CASSQDRVLGGYTF

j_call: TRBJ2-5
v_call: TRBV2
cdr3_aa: CASSDARLGGETQYF

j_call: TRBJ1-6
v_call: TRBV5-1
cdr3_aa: CASSYREMNRNSPLHF

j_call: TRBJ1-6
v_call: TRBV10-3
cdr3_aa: CAISEVGQNYNSPLHF

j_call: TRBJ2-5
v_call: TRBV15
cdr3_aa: CATSRDRGRAAQYF

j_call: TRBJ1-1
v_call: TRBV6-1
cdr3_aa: CASSLTGTGGKEAFF

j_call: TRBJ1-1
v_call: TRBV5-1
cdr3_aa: CASRTGTALNTEAFF

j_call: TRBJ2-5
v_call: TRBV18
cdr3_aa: CASSPTSIETQYF

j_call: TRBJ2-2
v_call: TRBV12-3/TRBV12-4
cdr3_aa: CASSLLTTGELFF

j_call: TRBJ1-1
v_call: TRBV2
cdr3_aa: CASFPGRVTEAFF

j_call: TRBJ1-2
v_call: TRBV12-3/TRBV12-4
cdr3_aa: CASAPFPGLYGYTF

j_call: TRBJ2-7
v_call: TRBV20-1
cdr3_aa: CSASLGGAYEQYF

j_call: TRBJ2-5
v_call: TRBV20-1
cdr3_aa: CSARDSKESQETQYF

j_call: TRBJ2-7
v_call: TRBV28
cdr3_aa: CASSAFVDEQYF

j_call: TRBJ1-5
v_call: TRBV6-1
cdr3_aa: CASSRRGPNQPQHF

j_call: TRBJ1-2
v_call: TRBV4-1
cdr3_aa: CASSSHRDIINYGYTF

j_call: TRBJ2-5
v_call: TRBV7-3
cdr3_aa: CASSLTREETQYF

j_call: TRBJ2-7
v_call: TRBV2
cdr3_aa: CASSGDSVNEQYF

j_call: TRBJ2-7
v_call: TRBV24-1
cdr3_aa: CATSDSRTVSYEQYF